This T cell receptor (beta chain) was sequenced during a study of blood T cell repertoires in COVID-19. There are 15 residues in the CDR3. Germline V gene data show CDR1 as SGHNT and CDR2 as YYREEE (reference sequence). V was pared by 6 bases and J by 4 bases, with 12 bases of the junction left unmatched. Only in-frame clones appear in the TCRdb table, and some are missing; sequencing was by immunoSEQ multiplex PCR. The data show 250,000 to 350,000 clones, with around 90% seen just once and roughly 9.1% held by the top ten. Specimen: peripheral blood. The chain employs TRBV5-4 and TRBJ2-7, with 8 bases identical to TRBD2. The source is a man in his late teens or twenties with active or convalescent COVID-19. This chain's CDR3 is CASTLRGGGPYEQYF. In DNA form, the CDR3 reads TGTGCCAGCACCCTGCGGGGCGGGGGGCCGTACGAGCAGTACTTC.